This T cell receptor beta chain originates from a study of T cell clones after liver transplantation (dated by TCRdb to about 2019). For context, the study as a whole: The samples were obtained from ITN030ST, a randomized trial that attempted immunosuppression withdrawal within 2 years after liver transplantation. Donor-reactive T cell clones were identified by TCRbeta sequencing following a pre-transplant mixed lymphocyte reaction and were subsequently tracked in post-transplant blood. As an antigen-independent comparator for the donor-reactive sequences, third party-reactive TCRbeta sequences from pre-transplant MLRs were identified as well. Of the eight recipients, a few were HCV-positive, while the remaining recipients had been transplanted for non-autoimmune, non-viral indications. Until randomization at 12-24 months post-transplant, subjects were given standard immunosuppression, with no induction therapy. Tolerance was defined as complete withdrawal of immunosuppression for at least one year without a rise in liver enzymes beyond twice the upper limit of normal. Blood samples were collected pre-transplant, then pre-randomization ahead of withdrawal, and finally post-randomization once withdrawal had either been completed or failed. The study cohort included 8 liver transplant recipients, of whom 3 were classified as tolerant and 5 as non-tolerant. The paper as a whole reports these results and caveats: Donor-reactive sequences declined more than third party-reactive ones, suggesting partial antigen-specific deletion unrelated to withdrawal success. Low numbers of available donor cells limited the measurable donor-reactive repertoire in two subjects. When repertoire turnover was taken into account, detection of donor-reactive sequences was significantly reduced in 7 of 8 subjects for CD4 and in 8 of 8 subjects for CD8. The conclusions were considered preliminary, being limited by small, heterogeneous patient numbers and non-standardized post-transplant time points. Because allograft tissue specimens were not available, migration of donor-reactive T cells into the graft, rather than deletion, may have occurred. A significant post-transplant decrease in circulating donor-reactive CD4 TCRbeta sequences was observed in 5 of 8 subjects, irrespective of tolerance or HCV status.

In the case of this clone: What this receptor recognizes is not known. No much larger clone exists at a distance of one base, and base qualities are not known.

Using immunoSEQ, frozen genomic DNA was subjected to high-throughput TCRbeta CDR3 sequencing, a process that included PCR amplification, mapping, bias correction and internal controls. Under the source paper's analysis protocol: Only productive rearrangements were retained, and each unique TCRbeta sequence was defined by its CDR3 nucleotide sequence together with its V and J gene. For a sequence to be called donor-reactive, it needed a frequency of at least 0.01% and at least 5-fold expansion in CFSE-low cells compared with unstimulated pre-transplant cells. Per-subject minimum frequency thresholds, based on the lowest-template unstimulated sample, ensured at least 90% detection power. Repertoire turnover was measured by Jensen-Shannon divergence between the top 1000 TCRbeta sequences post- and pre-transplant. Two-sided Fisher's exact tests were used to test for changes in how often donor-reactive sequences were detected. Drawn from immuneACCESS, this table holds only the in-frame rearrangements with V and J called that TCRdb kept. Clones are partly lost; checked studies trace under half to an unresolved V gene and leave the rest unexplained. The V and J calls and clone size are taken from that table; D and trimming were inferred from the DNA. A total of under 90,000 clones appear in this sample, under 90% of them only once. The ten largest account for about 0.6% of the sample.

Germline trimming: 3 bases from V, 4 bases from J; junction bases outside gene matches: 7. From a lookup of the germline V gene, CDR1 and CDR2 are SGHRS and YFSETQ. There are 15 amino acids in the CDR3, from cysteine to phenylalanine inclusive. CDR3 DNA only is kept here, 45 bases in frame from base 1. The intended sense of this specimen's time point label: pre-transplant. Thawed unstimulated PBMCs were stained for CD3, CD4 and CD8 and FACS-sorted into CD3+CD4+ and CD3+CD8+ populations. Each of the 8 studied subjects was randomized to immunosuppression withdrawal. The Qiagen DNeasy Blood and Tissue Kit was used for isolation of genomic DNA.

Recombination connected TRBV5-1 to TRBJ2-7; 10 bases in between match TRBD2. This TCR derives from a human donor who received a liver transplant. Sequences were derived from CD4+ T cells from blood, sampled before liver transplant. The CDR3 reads CASSSGLAIGYEQYF. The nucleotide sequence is TGCGCCAGCAGCTCGGGACTAGCGATCGGATACGAGCAGTACTTC.